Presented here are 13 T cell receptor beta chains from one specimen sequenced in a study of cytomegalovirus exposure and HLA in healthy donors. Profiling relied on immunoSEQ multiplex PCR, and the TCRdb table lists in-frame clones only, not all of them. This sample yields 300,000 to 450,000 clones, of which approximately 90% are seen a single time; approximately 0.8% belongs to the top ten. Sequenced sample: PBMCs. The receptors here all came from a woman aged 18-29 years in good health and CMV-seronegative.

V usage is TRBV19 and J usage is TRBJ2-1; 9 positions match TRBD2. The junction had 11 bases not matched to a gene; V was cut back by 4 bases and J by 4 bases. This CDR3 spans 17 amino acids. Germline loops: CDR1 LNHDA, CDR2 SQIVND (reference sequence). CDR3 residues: CASSKILGTSIYNEQFF. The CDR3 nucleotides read TGTGCCAGTAGTAAGATTCTAGGGACTAGCATTTACAATGAGCAGTTCTTC.

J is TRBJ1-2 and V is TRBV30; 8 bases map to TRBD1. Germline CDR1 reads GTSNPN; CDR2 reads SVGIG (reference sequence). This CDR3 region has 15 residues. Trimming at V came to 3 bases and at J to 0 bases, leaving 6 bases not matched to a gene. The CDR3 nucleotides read TGTGCCTGGAGAGGTGACAGGGGCGCTAACTATGGCTACACCTTC. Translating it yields CAWRGDRGANYGYTF.

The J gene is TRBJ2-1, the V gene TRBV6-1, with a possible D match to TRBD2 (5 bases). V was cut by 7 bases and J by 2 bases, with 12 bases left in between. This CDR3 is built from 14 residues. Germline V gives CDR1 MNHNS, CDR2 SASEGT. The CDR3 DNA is TGTGCCAGCAAGGACTTTTCAACCTACAATGAGCAGTTCTTC. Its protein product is CASKDFSTYNEQFF.

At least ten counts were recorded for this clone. Here the CDR3 DNA reads TGTGCCAGCAGTATGAGCGGGAGTGGGGCGGATGAGCAGTTCTTC. Translated, it gives CASSMSGSGADEQFF. The V and J genes are TRBV6-4 and TRBJ2-1; 8 bases match TRBD2. The CDR3 consists of 15 residues. Germline loops: CDR1 MRHNA, CDR2 SNTAGT. Trimming removed 5 bases from V and 8 bases from J; junction bases left unmatched: 11.

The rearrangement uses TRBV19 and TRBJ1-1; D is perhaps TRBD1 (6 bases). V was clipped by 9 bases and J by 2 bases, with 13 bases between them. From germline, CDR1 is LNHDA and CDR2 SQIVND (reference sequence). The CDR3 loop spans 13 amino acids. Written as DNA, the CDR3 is TGTGCCAGGCTAACAGGGTCCAACACTGAAGCTTTCTTT. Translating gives CARLTGSNTEAFF.

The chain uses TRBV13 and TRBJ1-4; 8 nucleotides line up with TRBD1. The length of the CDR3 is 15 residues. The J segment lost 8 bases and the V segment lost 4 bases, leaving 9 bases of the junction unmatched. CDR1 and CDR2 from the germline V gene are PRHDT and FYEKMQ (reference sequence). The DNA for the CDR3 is TGTGCCAGCAGCTCAGGCAGGGGGCTAGGAGAAAAACTGTTTTTT. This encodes CASSSGRGLGEKLFF.

CDR3: CASSVSTGPNYEQYF. The CDR3 DNA reads TGTGCCAGCAGTGTGTCGACAGGGCCCAACTACGAGCAGTACTTC. V is TRBV6-1 and J is TRBJ2-7, with 7 bases matching TRBD1. Per the germline V gene, CDR1 is MNHNS and CDR2 is SASEGT. Trimming cost V 4 bases and J 3 bases; bases outside gene matches: 9. CDR3 length: 15 residues.

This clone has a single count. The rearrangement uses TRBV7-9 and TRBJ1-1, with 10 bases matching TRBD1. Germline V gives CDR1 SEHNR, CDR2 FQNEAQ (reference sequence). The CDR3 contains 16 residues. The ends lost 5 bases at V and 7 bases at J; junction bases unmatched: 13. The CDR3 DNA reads TGTGCCAGCAGCCGTACGGCTGGGACAGGGGAGGGTGAAGCTTTCTTT. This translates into CASSRTAGTGEGEAFF. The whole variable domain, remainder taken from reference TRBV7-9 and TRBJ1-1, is DTGVSQNPRHKITKRGQNVTFRCDPISEHNRLYWYRQTLGQGPEFLTYFQNEAQLEKSRLLSDRFSAERPKGSFSTLEIQRTEQGDSAMYLCASSRTAGTGEGEAFFGQGTRLTVV.

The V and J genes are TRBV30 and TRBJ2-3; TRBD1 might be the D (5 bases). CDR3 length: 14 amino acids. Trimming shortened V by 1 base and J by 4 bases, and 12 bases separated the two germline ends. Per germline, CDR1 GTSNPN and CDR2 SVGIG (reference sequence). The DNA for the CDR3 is TGTGCCTGGAGTGCCTTCGACAGTGCAGATACGCAGTATTTT. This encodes CAWSAFDSADTQYF.

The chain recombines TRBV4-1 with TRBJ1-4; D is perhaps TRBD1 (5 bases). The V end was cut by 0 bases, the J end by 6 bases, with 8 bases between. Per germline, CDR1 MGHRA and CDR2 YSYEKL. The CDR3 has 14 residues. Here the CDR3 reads CASSQDPQDEKLFF. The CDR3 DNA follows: TGCGCCAGCAGCCAAGATCCACAGGATGAAAAACTGTTTTTT.

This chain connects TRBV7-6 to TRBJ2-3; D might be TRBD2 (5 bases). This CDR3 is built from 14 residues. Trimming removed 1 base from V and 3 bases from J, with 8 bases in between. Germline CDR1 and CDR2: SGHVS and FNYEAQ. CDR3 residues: CASSLGLPTDTQYF. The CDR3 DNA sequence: TGTGCCAGCAGCTTAGGACTACCAACAGATACGCAGTATTTT.

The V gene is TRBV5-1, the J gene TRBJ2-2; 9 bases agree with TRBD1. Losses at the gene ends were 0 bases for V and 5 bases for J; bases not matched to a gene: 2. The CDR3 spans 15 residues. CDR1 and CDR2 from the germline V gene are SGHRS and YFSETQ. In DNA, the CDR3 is TGCGCCAGCAGCTTGGGGGACAGGGAAACCGGGGAGCTGTTTTTT. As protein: CASSLGDRETGELFF.

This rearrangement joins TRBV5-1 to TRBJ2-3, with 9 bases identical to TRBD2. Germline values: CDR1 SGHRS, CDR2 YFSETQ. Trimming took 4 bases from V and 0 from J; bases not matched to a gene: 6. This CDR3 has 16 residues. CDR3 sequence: CASSTRAGGSTDTQYF. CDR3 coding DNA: TGCGCCAGCAGCACCAGAGCGGGGGGAAGCACAGATACGCAGTATTTT. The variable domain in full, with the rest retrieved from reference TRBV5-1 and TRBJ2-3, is KAGVTQTPRYLIKTRGQQVTLSCSPISGHRSVSWYQQTPGQGLQFLFEYFSETQRNKGNFPGRFSGRQFSNSRSEMNVSTLELGDSALYLCASSTRAGGSTDTQYFGPGTRLTVL.